These 19 T cell receptor beta chains were sequenced from one sample in a study of shared clonotypes between healthy human individuals. Sequenced by immunoSEQ multiplex PCR; TCRdb stores in-frame clones only, minus some. The table records 1.5 million to 1.9 million clones, around 98% of them present only once. The sequenced sample was naive CD4+ T cells sorted from blood. The sample's subset: CD45RA+ positively selected. These receptors originate from a man under 40 in good health.

This clone was observed a single time. The J gene is TRBJ1-1, the V gene TRBV9; D is perhaps TRBD1 (6 bases). The length of the CDR3 is 14 residues. The germline V gene has CDR1 SGDLS and CDR2 YYNGEE. Trimming left V 4 bases short and J 0 bases short, with 10 bases between. The DNA for the CDR3 is TGTGCCAGCAGCCCGGACAGCATGAACACTGAAGCTTTCTTT. This sequence encodes CASSPDSMNTEAFF.

This clone was seen only once. CDR3 sequence (DNA): TGTGCCAGCAGTTTAGGCCCTACACTACGCGAGGGGACCCAGTACTTC. Its protein product is CASSLGPTLREGTQYF. The chain has TRBV28 and TRBJ2-5; D possibly corresponds to TRBD2 (5 bases). CDR1 and CDR2 from the germline V gene are MDHEN and SYDVKM. The CDR3 covers 16 residues. The V gene lost 2 bases and the J gene lost 7 bases, with 20 bases spanning the gap. The complete variable domain, with remaining parts taken from reference TRBV28 and TRBJ2-5, reads DVKVTQSSRYLVKRTGEKVFLECVQDMDHENMFWYRQDPGLGLRLIYFSYDVKMKEKGDIPEGYSVSREKKERFSLILESASTNQTSMYLCASSLGPTLREGTQYFGPGTRLLVL.

This sequence joins TRBV30 and TRBJ1-5, with D uncertain. The germline CDR1 and CDR2 sequences are GTSNPN and SVGIG (reference sequence). This CDR3 has 13 residues. Trimming took 0 bases from V and 5 from J, leaving 8 bases between them. The CDR3 DNA reads TGTGCCTGGAGTGTAGCCAGTGATCAGCCCCAGCATTTT. This gives the protein CAWSVASDQPQHF.

CDR3 loop: CASSAGQGWTGELFF. Here the CDR3 DNA reads TGTGCCAGCAGTGCGGGACAGGGGTGGACCGGGGAGCTGTTTTTT. V gene TRBV6-1 combines with J gene TRBJ2-2; 10 bases align to TRBD1. The CDR3 has 15 residues. Germline trimming cut 4 bases from V and 5 bases from J; bases unmatched to any gene: 4. The germline V gene encodes CDR1 MNHNS and CDR2 SASEGT.

The chain employs TRBV5-1 and TRBJ2-7, with D perhaps being TRBD1 or TRBD2 (5 bases each). CDR3 length: 14 residues. Trimming took off 0 bases at V and 6 bases at J, with 13 bases between the two ends. Germline CDR1 is SGHRS and CDR2 is YFSETQ. The CDR3 is CASSLERAGLEQYF. The CDR3 bases are TGCGCCAGCAGCTTGGAGAGGGCAGGGCTCGAGCAGTACTTC.

This rearrangement joins TRBV18 to TRBJ2-6; D uncertain. This CDR3 is built from 15 residues. The germline V gene encodes CDR1 KGHSH and CDR2 LQKENI. Trimming pared 3 bases from V and 1 base from J, leaving 7 bases between. CDR3 residues: CASSPQPSGANVLTF. In DNA, the CDR3 is TGTGCCAGCTCACCCCAGCCTTCTGGGGCCAACGTCCTGACTTTC.

Comments on this clone: Other DNA sequences in this specimen translate into the identical CDR3. The chain recombines TRBV6-5 with TRBJ2-4; the D is unclear. Germline CDR1 reads MNHEY; CDR2 reads SVGAGI. The CDR3 totals 15 residues. The ends were cut back, 0 bases at V and 0 bases at J, with 6 bases in the middle. CDR3 coding DNA: TGTGCCAGCAGTTACTCAGAGCTAGCCAAAAACATTCAGTACTTC. It is translated as CASSYSELAKNIQYF.

This rearrangement joins TRBV5-1 to TRBJ1-5, with 8 bases fitting TRBD1. The length of the CDR3 is 16 residues. Germline V CDR1 and CDR2: SGHRS, YFSETQ. The V gene end was trimmed by 4 bases and the J gene end by 5 bases; junction bases not matched to a gene: 11. The CDR3 is CASSPGTGRLDQPQHF. CDR3 nucleotide sequence: TGCGCCAGCAGCCCAGGGACAGGAAGGTTGGATCAGCCCCAGCATTTT.

The chain recombines TRBV5-1 with TRBJ2-3; 11 bases align to TRBD2. The CDR3 length is 16 residues. The ends lost 2 bases at V and 0 bases at J; junction bases unmatched: 2. CDR1 SGHRS and CDR2 YFSETQ come from the germline V gene. The CDR3 region has the DNA TGCGCCAGCAGCTTCCGGACTAGCGGGAGCACAGATACGCAGTATTTT. It is translated as CASSFRTSGSTDTQYF.

V usage is TRBV10-3 and J usage is TRBJ2-3; a weak D match, TRBD2 (6 bases). The V gene's germline CDR1 is ENHRY and CDR2 SYGVKD. The CDR3 contains 17 residues. The V gene lost 0 bases and the J gene lost 4 bases, with 17 bases spanning the gap. CDR3 sequence: CAISESTSGRISDTQYF. The CDR3 DNA reads TGTGCCATCAGTGAGTCGACTAGTGGGAGAATCTCAGATACGCAGTATTTT.

This chain links TRBV11-2 with TRBJ2-2; 13 bases fit TRBD2. V dropped 7 bases and J dropped 1; count of bases not matched to a gene: 6. The CDR3 is made up of 17 amino acids. Germline CDR1 SGHAT, CDR2 FQNNGV. The chain's CDR3 is CASTGTSGIWNTGELFF. The CDR3 DNA is TGTGCCAGCACCGGGACTAGCGGGATTTGGAACACCGGGGAGCTGTTTTTT.

The chain is built from TRBV11-2 and TRBJ1-1; 9 nucleotides match TRBD1. CDR1 and CDR2 (germline): SGHAT, FQNNGV. This CDR3 is built from 18 residues. After removal of 2 bases from V and 1 base from J, the junction contained 11 bases not matched to a gene. The DNA of the CDR3 is TGTGCCAGCAGCTTACGCCCGTGGGACAGGGAAAAGAACACTGAAGCTTTCTTT. Protein sequence: CASSLRPWDREKNTEAFF.

This rearrangement joins TRBV14 to TRBJ2-1, with a possible D match to TRBD2 (6 bases). Germline V gene sequence: CDR1 SGHDN, CDR2 FVKESK. The CDR3 extends over 13 amino acids. Trimming stripped 4 bases from V and 9 bases from J, with 13 bases between. CDR3 sequence (DNA): TGTGCCAGCAGCCCGAGACTAGGAATTGAGCAGTTCTTC. This encodes CASSPRLGIEQFF.

Turning to this clone: This same CDR3 is encoded by further DNA sequences in the sample. V usage is TRBV6-5 and J usage is TRBJ2-7; 7 nucleotides match TRBD2. Germline V CDR1 and CDR2: MNHEY, SVGAGI. V shed 0 bases and J 3 bases; nucleotides not matched to a gene: 2. The CDR3 totals 14 residues. Written as DNA, the CDR3 is TGTGCCAGCAGTTACTCCGGGGGGAGCTACGAGCAGTACTTC. It yields the protein CASSYSGGSYEQYF.

The chain is built from TRBV18 and TRBJ2-7; 11 bases are shared with TRBD2. J gave up 1 base and V 3 bases, and 17 bases lay outside the gene matches. This CDR3 spans 20 amino acids. Germline values: CDR1 KGHSH, CDR2 LQKENI. CDR3 loop: CASSPADGASGRRYSYEQYF. CDR3 bases: TGTGCCAGCTCACCGGCGGACGGGGCTAGCGGGAGGAGGTATTCCTACGAGCAGTACTTC.

The chain has TRBV7-2 and TRBJ2-3; 8 positions agree with TRBD1. CDR3 length: 12 amino acids. Germline CDR1 is SGHTA and CDR2 is FQGNSA. The junction had 9 bases not matched to a gene; V was cut back by 5 bases and J by 14 bases. This chain's CDR3 is CASSDRTGFGYF. CDR3 sequence (DNA): TGTGCCAGCAGCGACCGGACAGGGTTCGGGTATTTT.

This sequence joins TRBV10-3 and TRBJ1-5; possibly TRBD1 for D (5 bases). Germline-derived CDR1 and CDR2 are ENHRY and SYGVKD. CDR3 size: 15 residues. V was cut by 3 bases and J by 7 bases, with 16 bases left in between. Written as DNA, the CDR3 is TGTGCCATCAGTGATTCCAGGGCTTCAGGGCAGCCCCAGCATTTT. It yields the protein CAISDSRASGQPQHF.

V gene TRBV5-6 combines with J gene TRBJ1-4; TRBD1 is a possible D gene (6 bases). Per germline, CDR1 SGHDT and CDR2 YYEEEE. The CDR3 loop spans 15 amino acids. Trimming shortened V by 0 bases and J by 2 bases, and 8 bases separated the two germline ends. CDR3 sequence (DNA): TGTGCCAGCAGCTTGGCAGGGGAGACTAATGAAAAACTGTTTTTT. Translation: CASSLAGETNEKLFF.

The V and J genes are TRBV11-2 and TRBJ2-2; D not resolved. Trimming removed 3 bases at V and 2 bases at J, with 19 bases between. Germline V lookup: CDR1 SGHAT, CDR2 FQNNGV. The CDR3 has 18 amino acids. CDR3 coding DNA: TGTGCCAGCAGCTTCCACCCCGGATGGGGAAGAAACACCGGGGAGCTGTTTTTT. This sequence encodes CASSFHPGWGRNTGELFF.